Listed below are T cell receptor beta chains from one sample, sequenced in a study of blood T cell repertoires in COVID-19. Here immunoSEQ multiplex PCR was the method, and the copy in TCRdb shows in-frame clones only, minus some. The sample has under 200,000 clones; around 82% are singletons. Sequenced material: peripheral blood. All receptors derive from a woman aged 70-85 years who had recovered from COVID-19. Both conserved end residues are part of each CDR3. D genes are given only for firm matches.

V gene	J gene	CDR3 length	D gene	CDR3 DNA	CDR3 protein
TRBV7-2	TRBJ1-5	16	NA	TGTGCCAGCAGCTGGGCAGGCCCTGGTAGCAATCAGCCCCAGCATTTT	CASSWAGPGSNQPQHF
TRBV2	TRBJ1-1	12	NA	TGTGCGTGTGAGAGGGAAGGGACTGAAGCTTTCTTT	CACEREGTEAFF
TRBV10-3	TRBJ1-5	18	NA	TGTGCCATCAGTGAGTGGGGAGGGGACCCCCTAAGAGGTCAGCCCCAGCATTTT	CAISEWGGDPLRGQPQHF
TRBV7-8	TRBJ1-4	13	NA	TGTGCCAGCAGCCGGGGGGGACCCGAAAAACTGTTTTTT	CASSRGGPEKLFF
TRBV4-1	TRBJ1-6	13	NA	TGCGCCAGCAGCCCCCGGGGGAATTCACCCCTCCACTTT	CASSPRGNSPLHF
TRBV19	TRBJ1-5	16	TRBD1	TGTGCCAGTAGGGCCCAAACAGGGGGACGCAATCAGCCCCAGCATTTT	CASRAQTGGRNQPQHF
TRBV7-2	TRBJ2-2	15	TRBD2	TGTGCCAGCACCCCCCTAGCGGGGGAAACCGGGGAGCTGTTTTTT	CASTPLAGETGELFF
TRBV24-1	TRBJ2-1	15	NA	TGTGCCACCAGTGCTGTGGGCCGGCCCAGCAATGAGCAGTTCTTC	CATSAVGRPSNEQFF
TRBV5-6	TRBJ2-3	16	TRBD2	TGTGCCAGCAGCTTGGGACTAGCGGGGAGCACAGATACGCAGTATTTT	CASSLGLAGSTDTQYF
TRBV29-1	TRBJ2-1	18	TRBD2	TGCAGCGTGCCGCCCGGACTAGCGGGAGGGCCTTCGAACAATGAGCAGTTCTTC	CSVPPGLAGGPSNNEQFF
TRBV5-1	TRBJ2-5	15	TRBD2	TGCGCCAGCAGCTTGGCCCCAACGGGAGGTGAGACCCAGTACTTC	CASSLAPTGGETQYF
TRBV5-8	TRBJ1-4	15	NA	TGTGCCAGCAGCTCTGGAGGGTCAACTAATGAAAAACTGTTTTTT	CASSSGGSTNEKLFF
TRBV18	TRBJ2-7	15	TRBD2	TGTGCCAGCTCACCACGCGTCCCGGGGGAGGGTGAGCAGTACTTC	CASSPRVPGEGEQYF